Shown below are 3 T cell receptor beta chains from a single sample sequenced in a study of cytomegalovirus exposure and HLA in healthy donors. 60 Vbeta and 13 Jbeta primers were used in PCR. The protocol was immunoSEQ multiplex PCR, while the TCRdb copy is restricted to in-frame clones and leaves out a portion. The top ten clones hold approximately 7.7% of a sample with about 150,000 clones, more than 75% of them seen once. Source material: PBMCs. The receptor set was obtained from a man aged 30 to 39 in good health and CMV-seropositive.

This clone was seen a single time. The rearrangement uses TRBV5-8 and TRBJ2-3; D perhaps matches TRBD2 (6 bases). The CDR3 length is 15 residues. The germline gives CDR1 SGHTS, CDR2 YDEGEE. The ends were cut back, 4 bases at V and 1 base at J, with 13 bases in the middle. CDR3 protein: CASSPGTLGTDTQYF. CDR3 coding DNA: TGTGCCAGCAGCCCCGGGACTTTAGGCACAGATACGCAGTATTTT.

In regard to this clone: A junction boundary mismatches the germline segment, possibly from a read error. Other DNA sequences in the sample encode the same CDR3. The gene calls are TRBV30 and TRBJ2-2; D not resolved. Germline V lookup: CDR1 GTSNPN, CDR2 SVGIG (reference sequence). This CDR3 has 13 amino acids. Here the CDR3 DNA reads TGCGCCTGGAGTGTGATCGGGACCGGGGAGCTGTTTTTT. Translation: CAWSVIGTGELFF.

The chain combines TRBV19 with TRBJ2-1; D remains unclear. The V and J ends lost 1 base and 0 bases respectively, with 13 bases between them. Germline V lookup: CDR1 LNHDA, CDR2 SQIVND (reference sequence). This CDR3 is built from 17 residues. The CDR3 here is CASSIGTGGSSYNEQFF. The CDR3 DNA reads TGTGCCAGTAGTATAGGAACTGGCGGCAGCTCCTACAATGAGCAGTTCTTC. Variable domain in full (rest from reference TRBV19 and TRBJ2-1): DGGITQSPKYLFRKEGQNVTLSCEQNLNHDAMYWYRQDPGQGLRLIYYSQIVNDFQKGDIAEGYSVSREKKESFPLTVTSAQKNPTAFYLCASSIGTGGSSYNEQFFGPGTRLTVL.